The rows below give T cell receptor beta chains drawn from one sample of a study of cytomegalovirus exposure and HLA in healthy donors. The table came from immunoSEQ multiplex PCR; TCRdb's copy has only in-frame clones and leaves some out. This table holds about 190,000 clones, roughly 75% found once. Sequences were obtained from PBMCs. Receptors originate from a man aged 25-45 years in good health and CMV-seropositive. Both conserved end residues are part of each CDR3.

v_call cdr3_aa
TRBV7-2 CASSPGTGQNTGELFF
TRBV6-1 CASSLYRVANEKLFF
TRBV6-1 CASSESFGTGYGYTF
TRBV5-8 CASSLPPAGNEQFF
TRBV19 CASRGQGDHEQYF
TRBV5-1 CASFGGTNGGGTEAFF
TRBV19 CASSIERDRGRKFF
TRBV27 CASTVAGGYYGQYF
TRBV25-1 CASSRGHPRPYEQYF
TRBV21-1 CASSSTGARRGYTF
TRBV6-6 CASSSQGGGTYNEQFF
TRBV19 CASTGWERGRVNTEAFF
TRBV6-5 CASSYEGRGREQYF
TRBV9 CASSGGRGNEKLFF
TRBV9 CASSVTGSNEKLFF
TRBV18 CASSPRSKGGMNTEAFF
TRBV7-2 CASSLEDYEQYF
TRBV28 CASSLYRTAPRTDTQYF
TRBV19 CASSIGTFGTGELFF
TRBV5-8 CASSFLAGGPDTQYF
TRBV4-2 CASSQDEQGIGNTIYF
TRBV7-9 CASSLAGGSEQYF
TRBV6-1 CASSAPLERTSGLAKNIQYF
TRBV25-1 CASSESGQDHGYTF
TRBV7-9 CASSSSGVEQYF
TRBV28 CASSPSPIEAFF
TRBV6-1 CASNLGGLNTGELFF
TRBV2 CASSDRVKDTIYF
TRBV19 CASSIEQGEKLFF
TRBV25-1 CASSPGGWTYNEQFF
TRBV9 CASSTRGVTDTQYF